This TCR beta chain emerged from a study of T cells in Graves' hyperthyroidism and ophthalmopathy. Study results and caveats: Blood shared most expanded thyroid clonotypes above 0.001. Ophthalmopathy and stable hyperthyroidism were told apart by a 13 V-J model.

The V gene's germline CDR1 is MNHEY and CDR2 SVGAGI. CDR3 length equals 15 residues. RNA transcripts yielded amplified TCR beta CDR3 regions. The HTBI primer set drove a first-round RT-PCR of the TCR CDR3. Using its own MiXCR run on the multiplex PCR reads, TCRdb lists one record per CDR3 protein. This table has roughly 510,000 distinct CDR3 sequences, around 21% appearing once. Turning to this clonotype: Antigen: not known. A junction end diverges from the germline sequence, so it may reflect a read error.

This chain joins TRBV6-5 and TRBJ2-7; 9 bases agree with TRBD2. Sequenced: blood. The origin of this receptor is a man aged 18 to 30 with Graves' hyperthyroidism. CDR3 sequence reads: CTSSYVGTSTNEQYF. The CDR3, as DNA: TGTACCAGCAGTTACGTGGGGACTAGCACCAACGAGCAGTACTTC.